The text below deals with one T cell receptor (beta chain). No antigen is known for it. These data originate in a study of graft-versus-host responses after intestinal transplantation. Study-wide background: Transplants given to recipients were multivisceral, liver-intestinal, or isolated intestinal.

V gave up 11 bases and J gave up 5 bases, with 15 bases separating them. Germline values: CDR1 SNHLY, CDR2 FYNNEI. The CDR3 length is 12 residues. Here immunoSEQ multiplex PCR was the method, and the copy in TCRdb shows in-frame clones only, minus some. The data show around 67,000 clones, about 90% seen once. Sequencing was performed on unstimulated CD8+ T cells sorted from spleen or lymph node cells, taken before transplant. The chain uses TRBV2 and TRBJ2-5; D possibly corresponds to TRBD2 (5 bases). The clonotype comes from a human donor who was the organ donor for an intestinal transplant. The CDR3: CARGRTGETQYF. The CDR3 coding sequence is TGTGCCCGAGGGAGAACGGGGGAGACCCAGTACTTC.